This T cell receptor beta chain was obtained from a study of type 1 and type 2 diabetes patients. Amplification started from genomic DNA. A primer set of 30 forward and 13 reverse primers amplified the CDR3. Each CDR3 protein is one row after TCRdb ran MiXCR on the multiplex PCR reads. The sample includes about 250,000 distinct CDR3 sequences, more than 45% of them seen just once. This clonotype originated in a man between 18 and 29 years old with type 2 diabetes. Sequenced input: peripheral blood mononuclear cells (PBMCs).

The CDR3 loop is CASSSPRGRGNSNQPQHF. CDR3 sequence (DNA): TGTGCCAGCAGCTCCCCCAGGGGGCGCGGGAATAGCAATCAGCCCCAGCATTTT. The chain recombines TRBV12-3 or TRBV12-4 with TRBJ1-5; 8 bases map to TRBD1. J lost 0 bases, V lost 6 bases, and 13 bases had no gene match. CDR3 length equals 18 residues.